This T cell receptor (beta chain) was found in a study of siplizumab effects on memory and regulatory T cells. Overall study findings and caveats: Naive T cells apparently outstripped memory cells in diversity and seemed major alloresponse contributors.

The CDR3 consists of 15 residues. Germline V CDR1 and CDR2: MNHEY, SMNVEV (reference sequence). The ends were cut back, 5 bases at V and 12 bases at J, with 25 bases in the middle. A word on this clone: The target antigen is unknown.

Per sample, the assay covered approximately 100,000 TCR templates. Only in-frame clones appear in the TCRdb table, and some are missing; sequencing was by immunoSEQ multiplex PCR. The data hold tens of thousands of clones, with approximately 97% observed a single time. The sequence came from a human donor in good health. This sequence joins TRBV27 and TRBJ1-2; D not certain. Material for sequencing was naive CD4+ T cells sorted from blood. In DNA, the CDR3 is TGTGCCAGCAGTCTAACCCCGGACGGTCTCCGGGCAGACACCTTC. This sequence encodes CASSLTPDGLRADTF.